The 15 T cell receptor beta chains given below trace back to one sample, sequenced in a study of cytomegalovirus exposure and HLA in healthy donors. Use of 60 Vbeta and 13 Jbeta primers characterized the PCR. Libraries were prepared by immunoSEQ multiplex PCR; TCRdb keeps only in-frame clonotypes and omits some of them. The top ten clones hold around 1.9% of a sample with about 170,000 clones, roughly 79% of them seen once. The specimen sequenced was PBMCs. All receptors come from a woman aged 25 to 39 in good health and CMV-seropositive.

V and J are TRBV5-5 and TRBJ1-1; 12 positions agree with TRBD1. Germline V gene sequence: CDR1 SGHKS, CDR2 YYEKEE (reference sequence). This CDR3 region has 18 residues. Losses at the gene ends were 0 bases for V and 1 base for J; bases not matched to a gene: 7. DNA for the CDR3: TGTGCCAGCAGCTTGGGGGGACAGGGGGCTACATGGAACACTGAAGCTTTCTTT. Translation gives CASSLGGQGATWNTEAFF. The whole variable domain, filled in from reference TRBV5-5 and TRBJ1-1, reads DAGVTQSPTHLIKTRGQQVTLRCSPISGHKSVSWYQQVLGQGPQFIFQYYEKEERGRGNFPDRFSARQFPNYSSELNVNALLLGDSALYLCASSLGGQGATWNTEAFFGQGTRLTVV.

The chain couples TRBV28 to TRBJ1-2, with D perhaps matching TRBD1 (5 bases). Trimming removed 4 bases at V and 4 bases at J, with 13 bases between. The V gene's germline CDR1 is MDHEN and CDR2 SYDVKM. This CDR3 has 14 amino acids. In nucleotides, the CDR3 is TGTGCCAGCAGTTCTCAGGGTAATGCCTATGGCTACACCTTC. This gives the protein CASSSQGNAYGYTF.

This chain joins TRBV5-6 and TRBJ2-1; TRBD2 might be the D (6 bases). In germline, CDR1 is SGHDT, CDR2 YYEEEE. This CDR3 has 15 amino acids. V lost 4 bases, J lost 4 bases, and 15 bases lay in between. CDR3 DNA sequence: TGTGCCAGCAGCCTCCGGGGCGGGGCATACAATGAGCAGTTCTTC. This encodes CASSLRGGAYNEQFF.

This clone was seen only once. The chain carries TRBV5-1 and TRBJ1-2, with 12 bases lining up with TRBD1. With 4 bases clipped from V and 6 bases from J, the junction kept 16 bases outside the gene matches. Germline V CDR1 and CDR2: SGHRS, YFSETQ. This CDR3 is 18 amino acids long. The CDR3 protein is CASSHPGTGGDGKDGYTF. CDR3 coding DNA: TGCGCCAGCAGCCATCCGGGGACAGGGGGCGACGGGAAGGATGGCTACACCTTC.

V is TRBV1 and J is TRBJ2-5; the table's D call, TRBD2, has no DNA check behind it. Judging by the DNA end, TRBJ2-7 fits better; the J call may be wrong. TRBV1 is marked as a pseudogene. The CDR3 is 18 amino acids. Here the CDR3 reads CTSSQVGASGSMYYEQYF. CDR3 DNA sequence: TGCACCAGCAGCCAAGTCGGGGCTAGCGGGAGTATGTACTACGAGCAGTACTTC.

V usage is TRBV4-3 and J usage is TRBJ1-1, with a possible D match to TRBD1 (5 bases). The CDR3 extends over 13 amino acids. CDR1 and CDR2 from the germline V gene are LGHNA and YSLEER. Between the trimmed V and J ends, which lost 5 bases and 4 bases, there was a span of 11 bases. The CDR3 reads CASSKGLSTEAFF. In nucleotides, the CDR3 is TGCGCCAGCAGCAAGGGACTGAGCACTGAAGCTTTCTTT.

The rearrangement uses TRBV9 and TRBJ1-2; D is unresolved. V was shortened by 4 bases and J by 8 bases, with 12 bases between the two germline ends. CDR1 and CDR2 from the germline V gene are SGDLS and YYNGEE. The CDR3 contains 12 residues. In DNA form, the CDR3 reads TGTGCCAGCAGCCCACGGGAAATCGGCTACACCTTC. It yields the protein CASSPREIGYTF.

The V and J genes are TRBV29-1 and TRBJ1-1; D is unresolved. This CDR3 has 14 residues. The germline CDR1 and CDR2 sequences are SQVTM and ANQGSEA. The ends were cut back, 6 bases at V and 0 bases at J, with 14 bases in the middle. This CDR3 is CSVLYLGMNTEAFF. In nucleotides, the CDR3 is TGCAGCGTCCTTTATCTAGGCATGAACACTGAAGCTTTCTTT.

This chain joins TRBV4-3 and TRBJ2-3, with TRBD2 identical over 8 bases. Germline V gene lookup returns CDR1 LGHNA and CDR2 YSLEER. The CDR3 is 16 amino acids. Unmatched junction bases numbered 6, after V lost 1 base and J lost 3 bases. CDR3 residues: CASSQGSGGSTDTQYF. Here the CDR3 DNA reads TGCGCCAGCAGCCAAGGGAGCGGGGGATCTACAGATACGCAGTATTTT.

The rearrangement links TRBV5-4 to TRBJ1-6, with 7 bases lining up with TRBD1. Germline CDR1 reads SGHNT; CDR2 reads YYREEE (reference sequence). With 3 bases clipped from V and 9 bases from J, the junction kept 6 bases outside the gene matches. The CDR3 runs to 14 residues. The DNA for the CDR3 is TGTGCCAGCAGCTCAAGGGGGCTCAGTTCACCCCTCCACTTT. It translates to CASSSRGLSSPLHF.

This clone was picked up a small number of times. The chain links TRBV10-1 to TRBJ2-1, with D possibly being TRBD1 (8 bases). CDR1 and CDR2 from the germline V gene are WNHNN and SYGVQD (reference sequence). V shed 3 bases and J shed 5 bases, with 20 bases lying between them. The CDR3 totals 17 residues. The CDR3 coding sequence is TGCGCCAGCAGTGAAAACCTCGGACAGGGAGGGGACAATGAGCAGTTCTTC. This codes for CASSENLGQGGDNEQFF.

A remark on this clone: The germline gene is not matched at one end of the junction; a read error may be the cause. The chain employs TRBV27 and TRBJ2-7, with D unresolved. The germline V gene encodes CDR1 MNHEY and CDR2 SMNVEV (reference sequence). The CDR3 runs to 12 residues. CDR3 region: CASSLSFGFLVF. Written as DNA, the CDR3 is TGTGCCAGCAGCTTAAGTTTCGGGTTCCTGGTCTTC.

This clone has only a few counts. The chain employs TRBV25-1 and TRBJ1-1; TRBD1 matches 10 bases. The germline V gene has CDR1 MGHDK and CDR2 SYGVNS. The V gene end was trimmed by 4 bases and the J gene end by 6 bases; junction bases not matched to a gene: 2. The CDR3 has 13 residues. In DNA form, the CDR3 reads TGTGCCAGCAGTGTTGGACAGGGGGCTGAAGCTTTCTTT. The encoded protein is CASSVGQGAEAFF.

A single count supports this clone. V is TRBV5-1 and J is TRBJ1-2; D not resolved. Germline V lookup: CDR1 SGHRS, CDR2 YFSETQ. With 4 bases removed from V and 6 bases from J, the gap between germline ends came to 13 bases. CDR3 length: 13 amino acids. The CDR3: CASSPQSGDGYTF. The CDR3 nucleotides are TGCGCCAGCAGCCCTCAGTCCGGGGATGGCTACACCTTC.

Only a few counts were recorded for this clone. The gene calls are TRBV10-3 and TRBJ2-2, with D perhaps TRBD2 (6 bases). CDR3 length equals 15 residues. CDR1 is ENHRY, CDR2 SYGVKD, per germline. The V end lost 5 bases, the J end lost 7 bases, and 17 bases lay between the germline ends. The DNA of the CDR3 is TGTGCCATCAGTCGGGATGGGGGGAAACGCGGGGAGCTGTTTTTT. Its protein is CAISRDGGKRGELFF.